Below, 12 T cell receptor beta chains from the same sample are listed, as sequenced in a study of blood T cell repertoires in COVID-19. Libraries were prepared by immunoSEQ multiplex PCR; TCRdb keeps only in-frame clonotypes and omits some of them. Of about 220,000 clones in the sample, around 90% were seen once. The sample taken for sequencing was PBMCs or T cells enriched from blood (not recorded which). The origin of the receptors is a man younger than 40 who had been exposed to COVID-19.

The chain joins TRBV29-1 to TRBJ2-1, with a possible D match to TRBD2 (5 bases). CDR1 is SQVTM, CDR2 ANQGSEA, per germline. This CDR3 has 14 residues. The V end was cut by 6 bases, the J end by 1 base, with 13 bases between. The CDR3 DNA reads as TGCAGCGTGACCGGGATCCGATCCTACAATGAGCAGTTCTTC. The encoded protein is CSVTGIRSYNEQFF.

The gene calls are TRBV5-5 and TRBJ1-2; 8 bases are shared with TRBD1. The germline V gene encodes CDR1 SGHKS and CDR2 YYEKEE (reference sequence). The CDR3 sequence is 14 residues long. The J segment lost 5 bases and the V segment lost 4 bases, leaving 7 bases of the junction unmatched. CDR3 bases: TGTGCCAGCAGCGGAGACAGGGGAGGATATGGCTACACCTTC. Amino acid sequence: CASSGDRGGYGYTF.

The chain uses TRBV4-1 and TRBJ2-5; D not certain. Germline V lookup: CDR1 MGHRA, CDR2 YSYEKL. V gave up 2 bases and J gave up 0 bases, with 10 bases separating them. The CDR3 loop spans 15 amino acids. The CDR3 DNA reads as TGCGCCAGCAGCCAACTAGAGTCCTACCAAGAGACCCAGTACTTC. Protein sequence: CASSQLESYQETQYF.

V and J are TRBV6-5 and TRBJ2-7; a possible D gene is TRBD2 (7 bases). V lost 8 bases to trimming and J lost 4 bases, with 18 bases between them. CDR3 length equals 14 residues. Germline-derived CDR1 and CDR2 are MNHEY and SVGAGI. CDR3 region: CASRFAGAQYEQYF. The CDR3 coding sequence is TGTGCCAGCCGTTTCGCGGGGGCACAATACGAGCAGTACTTC.

V usage is TRBV5-5 and J usage is TRBJ2-2, with D perhaps TRBD2 (5 bases). Germline CDR1 reads SGHKS; CDR2 reads YYEKEE (reference sequence). This CDR3 has 15 residues. Trimming took 4 bases from V and 4 from J, leaving 14 bases between them. The CDR3 here is CASSLWGDGTGELFF. The CDR3 DNA is TGTGCCAGCAGCCTGTGGGGAGATGGCACCGGGGAGCTGTTTTTT.

In this sample, this clone turned up a few times. The DNA for the CDR3 is TGCAGCGTCCGTCCACAGGGTACAAATCAGCCCCAGCATTTT. Translation: CSVRPQGTNQPQHF. The chain carries TRBV29-1 and TRBJ1-5, with D perhaps matching TRBD1 (6 bases). Looked up from germline, CDR1 is SQVTM and CDR2 is ANQGSEA. The CDR3 is 14 residues long. Trimming cost V 6 bases and J 4 bases, with 16 bases left between them. Drawing the rest from reference TRBV29-1 and TRBJ1-5, the complete variable domain is SAVISQKPSRDICQRGTSLTIQCQVDSQVTMMFWYRQQPGQSLTLIATANQGSEATYESGFVIDKFPISRPNLTFSTLTVSNMSPEDSSIYLCSVRPQGTNQPQHFGDGTRLSIL.

V is TRBV19 and J is TRBJ1-5; D is undetermined. Per the germline V gene, CDR1 is LNHDA and CDR2 is SQIVND (reference sequence). The CDR3 is 15 amino acids. V shed 8 bases and J shed 0 bases, with 14 bases lying between them. The chain's CDR3 is CASVTRDYSNQPQHF. The CDR3 bases are TGTGCCAGTGTTACGAGGGATTATAGCAATCAGCCCCAGCATTTT.

The chain joins TRBV7-9 to TRBJ1-2; the match to TRBD1 covers 7 bases. The CDR3 length is 13 residues. Germline CDR1 reads SEHNR; CDR2 reads FQNEAQ (reference sequence). Unmatched junction bases numbered 3, after V lost 5 bases and J lost 3 bases. In DNA form, the CDR3 reads TGTGCCAGCAGCGGGGGACAGCACTATGGCTACACCTTC. This encodes CASSGGQHYGYTF.

The gene calls are TRBV7-6 and TRBJ2-3; perhaps TRBD2 as D (7 bases). Germline values: CDR1 SGHVS, CDR2 FNYEAQ. This CDR3 is 15 amino acids long. Trimming removed 5 bases at V and 2 bases at J, with 14 bases between. The CDR3 spells CASSISGGLTDTQYF. Written as DNA, the CDR3 is TGTGCCAGCAGCATTTCCGGGGGGCTCACAGATACGCAGTATTTT.

This rearrangement joins TRBV4-3 to TRBJ2-1; 9 bases line up with TRBD2. The J segment lost 7 bases and the V segment lost 1 base, leaving 8 bases of the junction unmatched. The V gene's germline CDR1 is LGHNA and CDR2 YSLEER. The CDR3 covers 16 residues. The CDR3 loop reads CASSQASSGAWNEQFF. As DNA, the CDR3 is TGCGCCAGCAGCCAAGCCTCTAGCGGGGCGTGGAATGAGCAGTTCTTC.

CDR3 loop: CASGPGTEETQYF. CDR3 sequence (DNA): TGTGCCAGTGGCCCGGGGACAGAAGAGACCCAGTACTTC. The chain couples TRBV19 to TRBJ2-5, with TRBD1 matching 7 bases. Germline V gives CDR1 LNHDA, CDR2 SQIVND (reference sequence). J gave up 3 bases and V 8 bases, and 6 bases lay outside the gene matches. CDR3 length equals 13 residues.

CDR3 nucleotides: TGCGCCAGCAGCTTGAGGGCAGGGGGGTATAATTCACCCCTCCACTTT. This encodes CASSLRAGGYNSPLHF. The J gene is TRBJ1-6, the V gene TRBV5-1; 7 bases are a match to TRBD1. From germline, CDR1 is SGHRS and CDR2 YFSETQ. The ends lost 1 base at V and 4 bases at J; junction bases unmatched: 5. The length of the CDR3 is 16 residues.